Below are 21 T cell receptor beta chains sequenced from a single sample in a study of control samples from healthy donors and cancer patients. Measured with immunoSEQ multiplex PCR; TCRdb has only the in-frame clones, and not every one. The table includes roughly 450,000 clones, around 90% detected once. Sequenced input: PBMCs. Receptor source: a man aged 35-49 years with head and neck cancer.

This sequence joins TRBV19 and TRBJ1-1; D might be TRBD1 (5 bases). The V gene lost 9 bases and the J gene lost 10 bases, with 12 bases spanning the gap. The CDR3 has 10 amino acids. The germline V gene has CDR1 LNHDA and CDR2 SQIVND (reference sequence). CDR3 sequence reads: CASRGGVAFF. The DNA for the CDR3 is TGTGCCAGCCGCGGGGGGGTAGCTTTCTTT.

This rearrangement joins TRBV27 to TRBJ1-2, with TRBD1 as a possible D gene (6 bases). The CDR3 has 13 amino acids. Trimming removed 2 bases at V and 7 bases at J, with 11 bases between. The germline gives CDR1 MNHEY, CDR2 SMNVEV (reference sequence). CDR3 in amino acids: CASSLSQGSGYTF. CDR3 sequence (DNA): TGTGCCAGCAGTTTAAGTCAGGGGTCTGGCTACACCTTC.

The chain carries TRBV28 and TRBJ2-1; 9 nucleotides align to TRBD2. The J segment lost 0 bases and the V segment lost 6 bases, leaving 18 bases of the junction unmatched. Germline V CDR1 and CDR2: MDHEN, SYDVKM. The CDR3 covers 20 residues. The CDR3 loop reads CASSPTILGLAGDSYNEQFF. The CDR3, as DNA: TGTGCCAGCAGCCCGACAATCCTGGGGTTAGCGGGAGACTCCTACAATGAGCAGTTCTTC.

The chain joins TRBV6-2 or TRBV6-3 to TRBJ1-2, with D unresolved. CDR3 length: 14 residues. V shed 2 bases and J shed 4 bases, with 11 bases lying between them. CDR1 is MNHEY, CDR2 SVGEGT, per germline. The CDR3 DNA reads as TGTGCCAGCAGTTACCCCACGGATTTCTATGGCTACACCTTC. This sequence encodes CASSYPTDFYGYTF.

V and J are TRBV5-6 and TRBJ1-3, with TRBD1 as a possible D gene (5 bases). V was pared by 0 bases and J by 4 bases, with 8 bases between. Germline assignment: CDR1 SGHDT and CDR2 YYEEEE. The CDR3 extends over 14 amino acids. This chain's CDR3 is CASSLGGTGNTIYF. CDR3 sequence (DNA): TGTGCCAGCAGCTTGGGCGGGACGGGAAACACCATATATTTT.

This rearrangement joins TRBV5-6 to TRBJ2-7, with D hard to call. The V gene's germline CDR1 is SGHDT and CDR2 YYEEEE. This CDR3 is 11 amino acids long. Trimming removed 10 bases from V and 1 base from J, with 9 bases in between. CDR3 residues: CAVGRSYEQYF. In DNA, the CDR3 is TGTGCCGTCGGACGATCCTACGAGCAGTACTTC.

This clone was counted between two and nine times. J is TRBJ2-3 and V is TRBV9; D perhaps matches TRBD2 (6 bases). This CDR3 comprises 15 residues. Per the germline V gene, CDR1 is SGDLS and CDR2 is YYNGEE. V was shortened by 0 bases and J by 0 bases, with 8 bases between the two germline ends. The chain's CDR3 is CASSVGEDSTDTQYF. DNA for the CDR3: TGTGCCAGCAGCGTAGGGGAGGACAGCACAGATACGCAGTATTTT.

The gene calls are TRBV7-9 and TRBJ2-3; D remains ambiguous. Between the trimmed V and J ends, which lost 0 bases and 0 bases, there was a span of 4 bases. CDR1 is SEHNR and CDR2 is FQNEAQ in the germline V gene (reference sequence). The CDR3 consists of 14 residues. The CDR3 DNA reads TGTGCCAGCAGCTTAGCGCGGAGCACAGATACGCAGTATTTT. Translated, it gives CASSLARSTDTQYF.

V usage is TRBV11-2 and J usage is TRBJ1-6, with D perhaps TRBD1 (5 bases). V lost 10 bases, J lost 5 bases, and 12 bases lay in between. The CDR3 runs to 13 residues. Germline loops: CDR1 SGHAT, CDR2 FQNNGV. DNA of the CDR3: TGTGCCACCACACGGGGCGATAATTCACCCCTCCACTTT. Its protein product is CATTRGDNSPLHF.

The J gene is TRBJ2-2, the V gene TRBV7-2; D is unclear. The V gene lost 2 bases and the J gene lost 7 bases, with 11 bases spanning the gap. Germline V lookup: CDR1 SGHTA, CDR2 FQGNSA. This CDR3 region has 14 residues. DNA of the CDR3: TGTGCCAGCAGCTTAAGGCGATTGGGCGGGGAGCTGTTTTTT. This encodes CASSLRRLGGELFF.

This chain links TRBV7-6 with TRBJ2-7; D might be TRBD2 (6 bases). This CDR3 has 16 amino acids. V was clipped by 1 base and J by 5 bases, with 18 bases between them. Looked up from germline, CDR1 is SGHVS and CDR2 is FNYEAQ. The CDR3 loop reads CASSLGRGGSSHEQYF. CDR3 in DNA: TGTGCCAGCAGCTTAGGGCGGGGTGGCAGTTCTCACGAGCAGTACTTC.

As concerns this clone: The sample holds other DNA sequences that translate to the same CDR3. The chain uses TRBV19 and TRBJ2-5, with D maybe TRBD1 (5 bases). Trimming shortened V by 4 bases and J by 4 bases, and 10 bases separated the two germline ends. CDR3 length: 13 amino acids. The germline V gene has CDR1 LNHDA and CDR2 SQIVND (reference sequence). The CDR3 is CASSTQGGETQYF. The CDR3 coding sequence is TGTGCCAGTAGTACCCAGGGTGGAGAGACCCAGTACTTC. Variable domain in full (rest from reference TRBV19 and TRBJ2-5): DGGITQSPKYLFRKEGQNVTLSCEQNLNHDAMYWYRQDPGQGLRLIYYSQIVNDFQKGDIAEGYSVSREKKESFPLTVTSAQKNPTAFYLCASSTQGGETQYFGPGTRLLVL.

J is TRBJ1-1 and V is TRBV9; D gene uncertain. Germline lookup yields CDR1 SGDLS and CDR2 YYNGEE. Trimming took off 4 bases at V and 0 bases at J, with 13 bases between the two ends. This CDR3 contains 15 residues. CDR3 sequence (DNA): TGTGCCAGCAGCACCGCGTGGGGATTGAACACTGAAGCTTTCTTT. Its translation is CASSTAWGLNTEAFF.

This chain uses TRBV5-4 with TRBJ2-7; 8 nucleotides line up with TRBD1. Looked up from germline, CDR1 is SGHNT and CDR2 is YYREEE (reference sequence). The CDR3 extends over 15 amino acids. The J segment lost 0 bases and the V segment lost 1 base, leaving 3 bases of the junction unmatched. The CDR3 DNA reads as TGTGCCAGCAGCTTGAATACAGGGGGCTCCTACGAGCAGTACTTC. This sequence encodes CASSLNTGGSYEQYF.

This rearrangement joins TRBV9 to TRBJ1-1; unclear D gene. The germline V gene encodes CDR1 SGDLS and CDR2 YYNGEE. V was pared by 0 bases and J by 4 bases, with 13 bases between. The CDR3 contains 15 residues. The CDR3 loop reads CASSVDHQSLTEAFF. DNA for the CDR3: TGTGCCAGCAGCGTAGATCATCAGAGTCTCACTGAAGCTTTCTTT.

The CDR3 DNA follows: TGTGCCAGCAGCTTAGATCATTCGGGGAACCCCTATGGCTACACCTTC. Translating it yields CASSLDHSGNPYGYTF. The chain combines TRBV11-2 with TRBJ1-2; D gene uncertain. V was shortened by 0 bases and J by 4 bases, with 15 bases between the two germline ends. The CDR3 is 16 amino acids. The germline V gene encodes CDR1 SGHAT and CDR2 FQNNGV.

The chain recombines TRBV19 with TRBJ1-2; D remains ambiguous. CDR3 size: 13 residues. Germline loops: CDR1 LNHDA, CDR2 SQIVND (reference sequence). Trimming cost V 2 bases and J 4 bases, with 8 bases left between them. The CDR3 coding sequence is TGTGCCAGTAGTATACTCCCCAGCTATGGCTACACCTTC. This sequence encodes CASSILPSYGYTF.

This clone came up once. The chain employs TRBV5-1 and TRBJ1-2; no reliable D call. Germline assignment: CDR1 SGHRS and CDR2 YFSETQ. The CDR3 sequence is 19 residues long. The V and J ends lost 2 bases and 1 base respectively, with 24 bases between them. The CDR3 coding sequence is TGCGCCAGCAGCTTCAACGGAGGGCCCGCTGCAGTATTTAACTATGGCTACACCTTC. This gives the protein CASSFNGGPAAVFNYGYTF. The full variable domain, rest sourced from reference TRBV5-1 and TRBJ1-2, is KAGVTQTPRYLIKTRGQQVTLSCSPISGHRSVSWYQQTPGQGLQFLFEYFSETQRNKGNFPGRFSGRQFSNSRSEMNVSTLELGDSALYLCASSFNGGPAAVFNYGYTFGSGTRLTVV.

V usage is TRBV4-3 and J usage is TRBJ2-3; D gene ambiguous. Trimming pared 0 bases from V and 0 bases from J, leaving 10 bases between. The CDR3 is 16 residues long. From germline, CDR1 is LGHNA and CDR2 YSLEER. The CDR3 protein is CASSQDLLGSTDTQYF. The CDR3 DNA follows: TGCGCCAGCAGCCAAGATCTGCTGGGAAGCACAGATACGCAGTATTTT.

The chain has TRBV12-5 and TRBJ1-1, with D possibly being TRBD1 (6 bases). This CDR3 has 19 amino acids. V was pared by 2 bases and J by 5 bases, with 27 bases between. Germline loops: CDR1 LGHNT, CDR2 FRNRAP. The CDR3 nucleotides are TGTGCTAGTGGTTTGACGGGTTTCTCTCAGGGGAGATCGGTAACTGAAGCTTTCTTT. It is translated as CASGLTGFSQGRSVTEAFF.

The V gene is TRBV5-1, the J gene TRBJ1-4; D unclear. Trimming took off 0 bases at V and 8 bases at J, with 8 bases between the two ends. This CDR3 contains 13 residues. Germline V CDR1 and CDR2: SGHRS, YFSETQ. The CDR3 DNA is TGCGCCAGCAGCTTGGCGGTCGGGGAAAAACTGTTTTTT. It yields the protein CASSLAVGEKLFF.